This T cell receptor (beta chain) was sequenced in a study of CD8 T cells in ankylosing spondylitis. This clonotype has a count of ten or more. Quantitative 5'-RACE was performed with molecular barcodes, and it yielded the TCR beta libraries. TCRdb called the 5' RACE reads again in MiXCR, with one record for every CDR3 protein. Of some 70,000 distinct CDR3 sequences listed, about 5.7% are singletons. With 5 bases removed from V and 7 bases from J, the gap between germline ends came to 9 bases. This CDR3 has 12 amino acids. This receptor was identified in a male donor with ankylosing spondylitis or in good health (not recorded which). The source material was blood, either unsorted or a sorted T cell fraction (not recorded which). The rearrangement uses TRBV12-3 or TRBV12-4 and TRBJ1-5; D unclear. The CDR3 region has the DNA TGTGCCAGCAGTCTCCACGACCAGCCCCAGCATTTT. Its protein product is CASSLHDQPQHF.